The table lists the clone carrying this T cell receptor (beta chain) with a few counts. What it binds is not known. The sample originates from a study of identical twins. The V gene end was trimmed by 4 bases and the J gene end by 5 bases; junction bases not matched to a gene: 8. CDR1 SGHVS and CDR2 FNYEAQ come from the germline V gene. This CDR3 is built from 16 residues. Template switching supplied a universal primer site; unique molecular identifiers were carried on the cDNA. TCRdb ran MiXCR on the 5' RACE reads and lists one entry per CDR3 protein. The table shows some 560,000 distinct CDR3 sequences, with around a tenth occurring only once. The study's findings and limits: Excess sharing between twins was weaker in beta out-of-frame sequences. Models predicted too little out-of-frame TCR alpha sharing in monozygotic twins.

The same sample was also studied in work on yellow fever vaccine responses in identical twins.

This rearrangement joins TRBV7-6 to TRBJ2-7; 13 bases map to TRBD2. The material sequenced was PBMCs. This TCR came from a woman in her late teens or twenties in good health. CDR3 in amino acids: CASSSELAGGTNEQYF. The DNA for the CDR3 is TGTGCCAGCAGCTCAGAACTAGCGGGAGGGACTAACGAGCAGTACTTC. Drawing the rest from reference TRBV7-6 and TRBJ2-7, the complete variable domain is GAGVSQSPRYKVTKRGQDVALRCDPISGHVSLYWYRQALGQGPEFLTYFNYEAQQDKSGLPNDRFSAERPEGSISTLTIQRTEQRDSAMYRCASSSELAGGTNEQYFGPGTRLTVT.